This paragraph covers one TCR beta chain sequence. No antigen is known for it. No culture step preceded sequencing of the ex vivo isolated memory T cells. TCRdb's copy holds only in-frame clones and misses some; the assay was immunoSEQ multiplex PCR. The table shows 20,000 or so clones, with roughly 91% occurring only once. This entry comes from a study of CD4 T cell repertoires in COVID-19. Study details: Other coronavirus spike proteins restimulated relabeled CFSE-low cells expanded with IL-2 for approximately ten days. Study results and limitations: SARS-CoV and/or HKU1 spike cultures shared between roughly 7 and 28% of SARS-CoV-2 clonotypes.

Per germline, CDR1 SGHTA and CDR2 FQGNSA. V was clipped by 1 base and J by 7 bases, with 14 bases between them. The CDR3 runs 14 residues. The chain joins TRBV7-2 to TRBJ2-7, with a possible D match to TRBD2 (7 bases). The receptor's source is a human donor who had COVID-19. The source was central memory CD4+ T cells from blood, collected before the COVID-19 pandemic. The CDR3 nucleotides read TGTGCCAGCAGCTTAGAGGGGGGGCTAGGGGAGCAGTACTTC. This translates into CASSLEGGLGEQYF.